This T cell receptor beta chain was sequenced during a study of T cell repertoires in cytomegalovirus infection. Background on the study: Newly reported HLA-C-restricted and thoroughly characterized HLA-B-restricted CMV epitopes were employed. Evidence of both CMV infection and a matching HLA type came from public TCR beta signatures. Points from the study as a whole: Pooled public TCR beta family frequency picked out CMV carriers with the relevant HLA. CMV-specific HLA-C-restricted TCR beta clonotypes dominated the ex vivo response.

The ends were cut back, 9 bases at V and 0 bases at J, with 15 bases in the middle. The CDR3 covers 15 residues. CDR1 is MNHEY, CDR2 SVGEGT, per germline. MiXCR was run by TCRdb on the reads, yielding one entry per CDR3 protein. This repertoire shows tens of thousands of distinct CDR3 sequences, around 20% found once; its top ten account for approximately 61%. This clonotype occurred a few times. What it binds is not known. The sequenced sample was CD8+ T cells from cultured PBMCs, obtained from culture after CMV antigen stimulation. The chain carries TRBV6-2 or TRBV6-3 and TRBJ2-1; possibly TRBD2 for D (6 bases). This TCR came from a human donor in good health (CMV status not recorded). Some clones in this sample may be carry-over from other donors' samples. CDR3 coding DNA: TGTGCCAGTTTGACCAGGGAGGCCTCCTACAATGAGCAGTTCTTC. Its protein is CASLTREASYNEQFF.